This T cell receptor (beta chain) came from a study of neurological immune-mediated disorders. Time point of the sample: longitudinal time-point 2. Unsorted libraries came from 2 million PBMCs stored at -80 °C. The ends lost 1 base at V and 5 bases at J; junction bases unmatched: 7. Looked up from germline, CDR1 is SGHRS and CDR2 is YFSETQ. This CDR3 contains 17 residues. This clonotype was observed many times. Via MiXCR, TCRdb re-called the 5' RACE reads, giving one row per CDR3 protein. The sample has approximately 82,000 distinct CDR3 sequences, 13% seen once. The V call is TRBV5-1, the J call TRBJ2-1; 12 nucleotides align to TRBD2. The sequencing sample was made of PBMCs. This clonotype was obtained from a female donor with HTLV-1-associated myelopathy (HAM/TSP). The DNA for the CDR3 is TGCGCCAGCAGCTTGAACCCGAGGACTAGCGGGGACAATGAGCAGTTCTTC. It translates to CASSLNPRTSGDNEQFF.